These 17 T cell receptor beta chains came from one sample sequenced in a study of shared clonotypes between healthy human individuals. TCRdb's copy holds only in-frame clones and misses some; the assay was immunoSEQ multiplex PCR. The top ten hold about 0.35% of the sample, which has roughly 1.4 million clones, 98% seen once. The material sequenced was naive CD4+ T cells sorted from blood. Subset given: CD45RA+ positively selected. The source is a man aged 30 to 39 in good health.

The table lists this clone with a count of one. The gene calls are TRBV5-6 and TRBJ1-1; 9 bases are a match to TRBD1. The CDR3 sequence is 18 residues long. J lost 1 base, V lost 4 bases, and 14 bases had no gene match. Germline V CDR1 and CDR2: SGHDT, YYEEEE. Here the CDR3 DNA reads TGTGCCAGCAGCCCGAACGGTGGGACAGGGATAGGGAACACTGAAGCTTTCTTT. This encodes CASSPNGGTGIGNTEAFF. The complete variable domain, with remaining parts taken from reference TRBV5-6 and TRBJ1-1, reads DAGVTQSPTHLIKTRGQQVTLRCSPKSGHDTVSWYQQALGQGPQFIFQYYEEEERQRGNFPDRFSGHQFPNYSSELNVNALLLGDSALYLCASSPNGGTGIGNTEAFFGQGTRLTVV.

V and J are TRBV28 and TRBJ1-5, with 7 bases fitting TRBD1. V lost 7 bases to trimming and J lost 5 bases; unmatched junction nucleotides: 11. The V gene's germline CDR1 is MDHEN and CDR2 SYDVKM. The CDR3 sequence is 15 residues long. Here the CDR3 reads CASTLDRRTYQPQHF. Written as DNA, the CDR3 is TGTGCCAGCACCTTGGACAGGAGGACTTATCAGCCCCAGCATTTT. Supplemented by reference TRBV28 and TRBJ1-5, the full variable domain reads DVKVTQSSRYLVKRTGEKVFLECVQDMDHENMFWYRQDPGLGLRLIYFSYDVKMKEKGDIPEGYSVSREKKERFSLILESASTNQTSMYLCASTLDRRTYQPQHFGDGTRLSIL.

The V call is TRBV27, the J call TRBJ2-3, with TRBD2 matching over 11 bases. The V gene end was trimmed by 4 bases and the J gene end by 1 base; junction bases not matched to a gene: 10. CDR3 size: 18 residues. CDR1 MNHEY and CDR2 SMNVEV come from the germline V gene (reference sequence). In nucleotides, the CDR3 is TGTGCCAGCAGTTCAATAAGACTAGCGGGATATCGCACAGATACGCAGTATTTT. Translating gives CASSSIRLAGYRTDTQYF.

The chain recombines TRBV6-6 with TRBJ2-2, with D possibly TRBD1 on 5 matching bases. V gave up 8 bases and J gave up 0 bases, with 13 bases separating them. The germline V gene has CDR1 MNHNY and CDR2 SVGAGI (reference sequence). This CDR3 comprises 15 residues. The DNA for the CDR3 is TGTGCCAGCCGACAGAGCGCAGCGAACACCGGGGAGCTGTTTTTT. Protein: CASRQSAANTGELFF.

Only one count was recorded for this clone. V usage is TRBV18 and J usage is TRBJ2-5; the D call may be TRBD1 or TRBD2 (5 bases each). Trimming shortened V by 3 bases and J by 4 bases, and 9 bases separated the two germline ends. Germline V gene lookup returns CDR1 KGHSH and CDR2 LQKENI. The CDR3 has 13 residues. The CDR3 reads CASSPGVTETQYF. The CDR3 nucleotides read TGTGCCAGCTCACCGGGGGTCACAGAGACCCAGTACTTC.

This clone was seen only once. The chain links TRBV4-1 to TRBJ2-1, with TRBD2 matching over 8 bases. V dropped 1 base and J dropped 10; count of bases not matched to a gene: 9. The CDR3 loop spans 15 amino acids. Germline values: CDR1 MGHRA, CDR2 YSYEKL. The CDR3 region has the DNA TGCGCCAGCAGCCAAGTCGGGAGGGCCGTCTGGGAGCAGTTCTTC. Translated: CASSQVGRAVWEQFF.

This sequence joins TRBV6-1 and TRBJ2-7; 8 bases fit TRBD1. Trimming took 9 bases from V and 3 from J; bases not matched to a gene: 7. Germline-derived CDR1 and CDR2 are MNHNS and SASEGT. The CDR3 covers 13 residues. The chain's CDR3 is CASLSGGFYEQYF. The DNA of the CDR3 is TGTGCCAGTCTGTCAGGGGGCTTCTACGAGCAGTACTTC.

V and J are TRBV10-3 and TRBJ2-7; TRBD1 matches at 8 bases. Looked up from germline, CDR1 is ENHRY and CDR2 is SYGVKD. V trimming: 3 bases; J trimming: 3 bases; junction bases outside the gene matches: 4. CDR3 length: 14 amino acids. This chain's CDR3 is CAISDPGTGYEQYF. Written as DNA, the CDR3 is TGTGCCATCAGTGATCCCGGGACAGGCTACGAGCAGTACTTC.

The chain is built from TRBV21-1 and TRBJ2-1; the table's D gene call, TRBD1, was not cross checked with the DNA. TRBV21-1 is marked as a pseudogene. The CDR3 runs 14 residues. The CDR3 loop reads CASSRQGPYNEQFF. The CDR3, as DNA: TGTGCCAGCAGCCGACAGGGGCCCTACAATGAGCAGTTCTTC.

The J gene is TRBJ2-5, the V gene TRBV11-3, with D possibly called TRBD1 or TRBD2 (6 bases each). Looked up from germline, CDR1 is SGHNT and CDR2 is YENEEA. V was clipped by 5 bases and J by 2 bases, with 9 bases between them. The CDR3 is 13 amino acids. This chain's CDR3 is CASSRRGQETQYF. The CDR3 DNA follows: TGTGCCAGCAGCCGGAGGGGGCAAGAGACCCAGTACTTC.

The J gene is TRBJ2-3, the V gene TRBV7-9; D ambiguous. CDR3 size: 13 residues. Germline CDR1 and CDR2: SEHNR and FQNEAQ (reference sequence). Trimming cost V 5 bases and J 6 bases, with 12 bases left between them. The CDR3 DNA reads TGTGCCAGCAGCCCCACCGCGCTTGATACGCAGTATTTT. It is translated as CASSPTALDTQYF.

V is TRBV7-2 and J is TRBJ1-1; D not resolved. Trimming took off 2 bases at V and 0 bases at J, with 10 bases between the two ends. This CDR3 contains 15 residues. The germline CDR1 and CDR2 sequences are SGHTA and FQGNSA. The CDR3 spells CASSLMGNLNTEAFF. The CDR3 DNA is TGTGCCAGCAGCTTAATGGGGAATTTGAACACTGAAGCTTTCTTT.

DNA for the CDR3: TGTGCCAGCAGTGAAAGGGAGAAGAGACTAGCGGGAGGCCGCTCCTACGAGCAGTACTTC. This sequence encodes CASSEREKRLAGGRSYEQYF. V gene TRBV6-1 combines with J gene TRBJ2-7; 13 nucleotides match TRBD2. Germline lookup yields CDR1 MNHNS and CDR2 SASEGT. V shed 2 bases and J 0 bases; nucleotides not matched to a gene: 13. CDR3 length: 20 residues.

This sequence joins TRBV18 and TRBJ2-1; TRBD2 agrees at 8 bases. Germline V gene sequence: CDR1 KGHSH, CDR2 LQKENI. The trim removed 6 bases at V and 0 bases at J, leaving 4 bases unmatched. The CDR3 runs to 15 residues. The CDR3 region is CASSAGTSSYNEQFF. The CDR3, as DNA: TGTGCCAGCTCTGCCGGGACTAGCTCCTACAATGAGCAGTTCTTC.

The chain has TRBV5-6 and TRBJ2-1; D is unresolved. The CDR3 has 17 residues. Per germline, CDR1 SGHDT and CDR2 YYEEEE. Between the trimmed V and J ends, which lost 6 bases and 6 bases, there was a span of 25 bases. The CDR3 bases are TGTGCCAGCAACCTACTCGATTCGGCCCAACCCTTCAATGAGCAGTTCTTC. It encodes CASNLLDSAQPFNEQFF.

The chain uses TRBV5-1 and TRBJ2-6; D not resolved. The CDR3 length is 18 residues. The V and J ends lost 4 bases and 7 bases respectively, with 24 bases between them. Germline V gives CDR1 SGHRS, CDR2 YFSETQ. For the CDR3, the DNA is TGCGCCAGCAGCCTTCGGCCTCGCACAGTGTCTCTAGCCAACGTCCTGACTTTC. Translating gives CASSLRPRTVSLANVLTF.

The chain links TRBV19 to TRBJ2-5; the match to TRBD1 covers 10 bases. The CDR3 loop spans 17 amino acids. Germline V lookup: CDR1 LNHDA, CDR2 SQIVND (reference sequence). V was clipped by 0 bases and J by 5 bases; unmatched bases: 9. The CDR3: CASSIDPLGQGRETQYF. CDR3 DNA: TGTGCCAGTAGTATAGATCCGCTGGGACAGGGGCGGGAGACCCAGTACTTC.